The clone carrying this T cell receptor (beta chain) was observed a handful of times. Its cognate antigen is unknown. This record belongs to a study of T-cell memory formation after mild COVID-19. Study outcomes and limitations: The study found balanced CD4/CD8 in clones contracting day 15 to 85 and a CD4+ lean in later expanders.

TCRdb recomputed calls from the 5' RACE reads with MiXCR, one row per CDR3 protein. The sample includes fewer than 300,000 distinct CDR3 sequences, roughly 17% of them seen just once. Germline V gene sequence: CDR1 SGHTS, CDR2 YDEGEE. There are 14 residues in the CDR3. Trimming took 9 bases from V and 3 from J, leaving 18 bases between them. The chain uses TRBV5-8 and TRBJ1-1, with TRBD1 as a possible D gene (5 bases). The specimen sequenced was PBMCs or a T cell subset sorted from them (not recorded which). This clonotype was sampled from a man aged 18 to 29 who had mild COVID-19 (a few samples of this study predate the infection). Cell type and time point are not known. For the CDR3, the DNA is TGTGCCAACAAGCCGGACACTCTCTACACTGAAGCTTTCTTT. Its translation: CANKPDTLYTEAFF.